This T cell receptor beta chain stems from a study of beta chain features in type 1 diabetes. Each donor gave one heparinised blood draw averaging approximately 120 mL. Sort purity for all populations was recorded as exceeding 98%. This clone was seen a few times. Its target is unknown. The study's findings and limits: Lower insertion and higher deletion counts appeared at VDJ junctions in type 1 diabetes patients. Compared to healthy donors, patients appeared to have naive, central memory and Treg TCRB repertoires that were more alike.

Trimming removed 7 bases from V and 5 bases from J, with 19 bases in between. Germline-derived CDR1 and CDR2 are MNHEY and SVGAGI. The CDR3 spans 15 residues. The study reverse transcribed the entire isolated RNA, so it sequenced expressed TCRB transcripts. Data came from immunoSEQ multiplex PCR; TCRdb stores just in-frame clones and leaves some out. The data show hundreds of thousands of clones, roughly 16% seen once. The receptor comes from a man between 18 and 35 years old in good health. This sequence joins TRBV6-5 and TRBJ2-3; D may correspond to TRBD1 or TRBD2 (6 bases each). Source material: naive CD4+ T cells from blood. The CDR3 here is CASTPAWGARDTQYF. The CDR3 nucleotides read TGTGCCAGCACCCCTGCCTGGGGGGCGCGAGATACGCAGTATTTT.